Listed below are T cell receptor beta chains from one sample, sequenced in a study of shared clonotypes between healthy human individuals. The repertoire was sequenced with immunoSEQ multiplex PCR; TCRdb's copy has only in-frame clones and lacks some. The table lists 2 million to 2.5 million clones, 85% to 95% of them singletons. The sequenced material came from naive CD4+ T cells from PBMCs. The receptors come from a man younger than 35 in good health. Some clones in this sample may be carry-over from other donors' samples. Both conserved end residues are part of each CDR3. Each record gives: J gene, clone size, V gene, D gene, CDR3 protein, CDR3 DNA. The D gene is left open where the match is weak. The size field is filled for only some rows; it gives once, few, many or a size class.

TRBJ2-2 . TRBV27 . CASSPANTGELFF TGTGCCAGCAGTCCCGCGAACACCGGGGAGCTGTTTTTT
TRBJ1-2 . TRBV28 . CASRKQHGDGYTF TGTGCCAGCAGGAAGCAGCATGGAGATGGCTACACCTTC
TRBJ1-2 . TRBV19 . CASSIDFTGGPYGYTF TGTGCCAGTAGTATAGATTTCACAGGTGGACCTTATGGCTACACCTTC
TRBJ2-3 . TRBV7-3 . CASSSTGTTTDTQYF TGTGCCAGCTCCTCGACCGGGACCACCACAGATACGCAGTATTTT
TRBJ1-1 . TRBV18 TRBD1 CASSPIQGAEAFF TGTGCCAGCTCACCAATCCAGGGGGCTGAAGCTTTCTTT
TRBJ1-5 . TRBV4-1 . CASSQSPNQPQHF TGCGCCAGCAGCCAGTCCCCTAATCAGCCCCAGCATTTT
TRBJ2-7 . TRBV28 . CASSFSLGGLYEQYF TGTGCCAGCAGTTTTTCTCTCGGGGGCTTGTACGAGCAGTACTTC
TRBJ2-7 . TRBV7-8 TRBD2 CASSLALSGREGRPLEQYF TGTGCCAGCAGCTTAGCGCTGAGCGGGAGGGAGGGCCGTCCACTCGAGCAGTACTTC
TRBJ1-1 . TRBV7-8 . CASGSGTYTEAFF TGTGCCAGCGGCTCGGGGACCTACACTGAAGCTTTCTTT
TRBJ2-7 . TRBV6-1 . CASSGQSSYEQYF TGTGCCAGCAGTGGACAGAGCTCCTACGAGCAGTACTTC
TRBJ2-7 . TRBV27 TRBD1 CASSITRTGTYEQYF TGTGCCAGCAGTATAACCCGGACAGGGACCTACGAGCAGTACTTC
TRBJ1-1 few TRBV18 . CASSPGTITAEAFF TGTGCCAGCTCACCCGGGACTATCACCGCTGAAGCTTTCTTT
TRBJ2-3 . TRBV13 TRBD1 CASSSPRQGRSSDTQYF TGTGCCAGCAGCTCCCCCAGACAGGGGAGGAGTTCAGATACGCAGTATTTT
TRBJ2-1 . TRBV5-6 TRBD2 CASSSRTSGRGWSYNEQFF TGTGCCAGCAGCTCCCGGACTAGCGGGAGGGGTTGGTCCTACAATGAGCAGTTCTTC
TRBJ1-2 . TRBV29-1 TRBD1 CSVEVSGGAGSIGYGYTF TGCAGCGTCGAAGTATCAGGGGGCGCAGGGAGTATCGGCTATGGCTACACCTTC
TRBJ2-3 once TRBV4-2 . CASSQDVPRRNTQYF TGTGCCAGCAGCCAAGATGTTCCCCGGAGGAATACGCAGTATTTT
TRBJ2-7 . TRBV9 . CASSVAGQSYEQYF TGTGCCAGCAGCGTAGCTGGCCAAAGCTACGAGCAGTACTTC
TRBJ2-6 . TRBV4-1 . CASSQGRLGPMAGANVLTF TGCGCCAGCAGCCAGGGCCGTTTGGGCCCCATGGCTGGGGCCAACGTCCTGACTTTC
TRBJ2-1 . TRBV6-1 TRBD2 CASSESLAGVIF TGTGCCAGCAGTGAAAGCCTAGCGGGAGTTATCTTC
TRBJ1-2 . TRBV7-8 . CAVAQRSYGYTF TGTGCCGTGGCGCAGAGGAGCTATGGCTACACCTTC
TRBJ1-1 . TRBV28 . CASSLVSFPQGTEAFF TGTGCCAGCAGTTTAGTGTCCTTTCCACAGGGCACTGAAGCTTTCTTT